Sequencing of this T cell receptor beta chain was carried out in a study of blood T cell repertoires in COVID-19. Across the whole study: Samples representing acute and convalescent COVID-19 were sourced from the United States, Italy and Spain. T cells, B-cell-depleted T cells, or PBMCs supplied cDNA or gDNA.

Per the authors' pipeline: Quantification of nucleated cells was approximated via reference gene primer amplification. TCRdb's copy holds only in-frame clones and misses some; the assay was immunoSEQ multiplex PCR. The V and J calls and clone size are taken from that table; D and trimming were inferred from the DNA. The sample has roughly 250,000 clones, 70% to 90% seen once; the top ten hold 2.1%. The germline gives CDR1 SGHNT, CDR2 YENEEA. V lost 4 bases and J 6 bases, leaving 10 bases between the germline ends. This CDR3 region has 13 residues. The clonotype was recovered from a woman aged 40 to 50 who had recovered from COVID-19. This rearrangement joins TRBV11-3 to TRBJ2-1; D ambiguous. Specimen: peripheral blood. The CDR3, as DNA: TGTGCCAGCAGCTCTCTCCTTCTCAATGAGCAGTTCTTC. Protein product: CASSSLLLNEQFF.